A selection of T cell receptor beta chains follows, all from one sample in a study of blood T cells in healthy people across ages. MiXCR was run by TCRdb on the 5' RACE reads, yielding one entry per CDR3 protein. The table has 850,000 to 1,000,000 distinct CDR3 sequences, about 48% seen once. The sample was blood. These receptors all come from a man aged 25 to 40 in good health. The CDR3 runs from the conserved cysteine through the conserved F or W. The D gene is left open where the match is weak. Not every row has a clone size; where given, it reads once, few, many or a size class.

cdr3_nt: TGTGCCAGCAGCTCCGGGAAGTCGGAGACCCAGTACTTC
cdr3_aa: CASSSGKSETQYF
v_call: TRBV7-3
clone_size: once
j_call: TRBJ2-5
d_call: .

cdr3_nt: TGTGCCATCACCAAACTAGCGGGAGGGCCCACAGATACGCAGTATTTT
cdr3_aa: CAITKLAGGPTDTQYF
v_call: TRBV10-3
clone_size: .
j_call: TRBJ2-3
d_call: TRBD2

cdr3_nt: TGCAGTGCGACCGTCCCGGGGGGGCGCGTAGATACGCAGTATTTT
cdr3_aa: CSATVPGGRVDTQYF
v_call: TRBV20-1
clone_size: few
j_call: TRBJ2-3
d_call: TRBD2

cdr3_nt: TGTGCCAGCAGCGTAGGTCTACAGGGCGTAAACACTGAAGCTTTCTTT
cdr3_aa: CASSVGLQGVNTEAFF
v_call: TRBV9
clone_size: .
j_call: TRBJ1-1
d_call: .

cdr3_nt: TGCAGTGCCCCTCAGACTAGCGGGGGGGCGAGGGATGAGCAGTTCTTC
cdr3_aa: CSAPQTSGGARDEQFF
v_call: TRBV20-1
clone_size: few
j_call: TRBJ2-1
d_call: TRBD2

cdr3_nt: TGCAGTGCTAGAGGAGGGACAGAAAAACTGTTTTTT
cdr3_aa: CSARGGTEKLFF
v_call: TRBV20-1
clone_size: .
j_call: TRBJ1-4
d_call: .

cdr3_nt: TGTGCCTGGACCCCTTTGAATGAGCAGTTCTTC
cdr3_aa: CAWTPLNEQFF
v_call: TRBV30
clone_size: .
j_call: TRBJ2-1
d_call: .

cdr3_nt: TGTGCCAGCAGCCCTGGGGAGAACTCCTTCGACGAGCAGTACTTC
cdr3_aa: CASSPGENSFDEQYF
v_call: TRBV28
clone_size: .
j_call: TRBJ2-7
d_call: .

cdr3_nt: TGTGCCAGCAAGACTGCGTTAGAGACCCAGTACTTC
cdr3_aa: CASKTALETQYF
v_call: TRBV6-2/TRBV6-3
clone_size: .
j_call: TRBJ2-5
d_call: .

cdr3_nt: TGTGCCAGCAGCAGACTAGCGGGGGAGCAAGATACGCAGTATTTT
cdr3_aa: CASSRLAGEQDTQYF
v_call: TRBV6-5
clone_size: .
j_call: TRBJ2-3
d_call: TRBD2

cdr3_nt: TGCGCCAGCAGGTCGGGACAGGAAACCGGGGAGCTGTTTTTT
cdr3_aa: CASRSGQETGELFF
v_call: TRBV5-1
clone_size: .
j_call: TRBJ2-2
d_call: TRBD1

cdr3_nt: TGTGCCAGCAGCTCGATCGCCCGGGAGCAGTACTTC
cdr3_aa: CASSSIAREQYF
v_call: TRBV5-6
clone_size: few
j_call: TRBJ2-5
d_call: .

cdr3_nt: TGTGCCAGCAGCTTAAGAGGGACTAGCGGGGTTCTCTACAATGAGCAGTTCTTC
cdr3_aa: CASSLRGTSGVLYNEQFF
v_call: TRBV11-2
clone_size: few
j_call: TRBJ2-1
d_call: TRBD2

cdr3_nt: TGTGCCAGCAGTACCCTCGGGTCACTAGGCGCAGATACGCAGTATTTT
cdr3_aa: CASSTLGSLGADTQYF
v_call: TRBV6-2/TRBV6-3
clone_size: few
j_call: TRBJ2-3
d_call: .

cdr3_nt: TGTGCCACCTCGAGAGGGACAACCTCTTCACCCCTCCACTTT
cdr3_aa: CATSRGTTSSPLHF
v_call: TRBV12-3/TRBV12-4
clone_size: .
j_call: TRBJ1-6
d_call: .

cdr3_nt: TGTGCCACCAGTGAGAGGTCTGGTTCTGGGGCCAACGTCCTGACTTTC
cdr3_aa: CATSERSGSGANVLTF
v_call: TRBV24-1
clone_size: few
j_call: TRBJ2-6
d_call: .

cdr3_nt: TGTGCCAGCAGCTTTGGATGGAACGAGCAGTACTTC
cdr3_aa: CASSFGWNEQYF
v_call: TRBV5-6
clone_size: .
j_call: TRBJ2-7
d_call: .

cdr3_nt: TGTGCCAGCACCACCGGGACTAGCGGGGATACGCAGTATTTT
cdr3_aa: CASTTGTSGDTQYF
v_call: TRBV6-5
clone_size: .
j_call: TRBJ2-3
d_call: TRBD2

cdr3_nt: TGTGCCAGCAGCCTCGCCCGGGGGGTCTCAGATACGCAGTATTTT
cdr3_aa: CASSLARGVSDTQYF
v_call: TRBV3-1
clone_size: many
j_call: TRBJ2-3
d_call: TRBD2

cdr3_nt: TGTGCCAGCAGCCAAGATCGGGGGACGGATTCCTACGAGCAGTACTTC
cdr3_aa: CASSQDRGTDSYEQYF
v_call: TRBV4-2
clone_size: few
j_call: TRBJ2-7
d_call: .

cdr3_nt: TGTGCCAGCAGTTACTGGGGCAGGACCCACTACGAGCAGTACTTC
cdr3_aa: CASSYWGRTHYEQYF
v_call: TRBV6-2/TRBV6-3
clone_size: .
j_call: TRBJ2-7
d_call: .

cdr3_nt: TGTGCCAGCAGCTTGACAGGGCTGGGTGAAGCTTTCTTT
cdr3_aa: CASSLTGLGEAFF
v_call: TRBV7-3
clone_size: few
j_call: TRBJ1-1
d_call: TRBD1

cdr3_nt: TGTGCCAGCAGTGAATCGGGCCCCTACGAGCAGTACTTC
cdr3_aa: CASSESGPYEQYF
v_call: TRBV25-1
clone_size: .
j_call: TRBJ2-7
d_call: .

cdr3_nt: TGTGCCAGCAGTTTATCCTCCCCGGGACAGGGCTATGGCTACACCTTC
cdr3_aa: CASSLSSPGQGYGYTF
v_call: TRBV27
clone_size: .
j_call: TRBJ1-2
d_call: TRBD1

cdr3_nt: TGCAGCATTGAAGGGACGGGACCCAATCAGCCCCAGCATTTT
cdr3_aa: CSIEGTGPNQPQHF
v_call: TRBV29-1
clone_size: .
j_call: TRBJ1-5
d_call: .

cdr3_nt: TGTGCCAGCAGAGACGGTGCCTACGAGCAGTACTTC
cdr3_aa: CASRDGAYEQYF
v_call: TRBV12-3/TRBV12-4
clone_size: .
j_call: TRBJ2-7
d_call: .

cdr3_nt: TGCAGTGCTAGGGATGACAGGGTCTACAGCAATCAGCCCCAGCATTTT
cdr3_aa: CSARDDRVYSNQPQHF
v_call: TRBV20-1
clone_size: .
j_call: TRBJ1-5
d_call: TRBD1

cdr3_nt: TGTGCCAGCAGCGTAGCTCAGGGGGGAGAGCAGTACTTC
cdr3_aa: CASSVAQGGEQYF
v_call: TRBV9
clone_size: few
j_call: TRBJ2-7
d_call: .

cdr3_nt: TGTGCCAGCAGTGAAATAACCTACGAGCAGTACTTC
cdr3_aa: CASSEITYEQYF
v_call: TRBV2
clone_size: .
j_call: TRBJ2-7
d_call: .

cdr3_nt: TGTGCCAGCAGGGTGGGCCACTATGGCTACACCTTC
cdr3_aa: CASRVGHYGYTF
v_call: TRBV12-3/TRBV12-4
clone_size: .
j_call: TRBJ1-2
d_call: .

cdr3_nt: TGTGCCAGCAGCCCCCAGGGGCTAGCGCCGACAGATACGCAGTATTTT
cdr3_aa: CASSPQGLAPTDTQYF
v_call: TRBV3-1
clone_size: once
j_call: TRBJ2-3
d_call: .

cdr3_nt: TGTGCCAGCAGCTCGCAGACAGGGGTCGGTGAGCAGTTCTTC
cdr3_aa: CASSSQTGVGEQFF
v_call: TRBV7-9
clone_size: .
j_call: TRBJ2-1
d_call: TRBD1

cdr3_nt: TGTGCCAGCAGCGGAGGCAGTATTACGGACAGGGAGTACACTGAAGCTTTCTTT
cdr3_aa: CASSGGSITDREYTEAFF
v_call: TRBV7-9
clone_size: .
j_call: TRBJ1-1
d_call: TRBD1

cdr3_nt: TGTGCCCCCTCTTGGAGGGAACCTTTTCCCCTCCACTTT
cdr3_aa: CAPSWREPFPLHF
v_call: TRBV7-3
clone_size: .
j_call: TRBJ1-6
d_call: .

cdr3_nt: TGCAGTGCCAAGTTCAGGGGATTCAGTCAGCCCCAGCATTTT
cdr3_aa: CSAKFRGFSQPQHF
v_call: TRBV20-1
clone_size: .
j_call: TRBJ1-5
d_call: .

cdr3_nt: TGTGCCAGCAGCTCAAAAACAGGGTACGCCTACGAGCAGTACTTC
cdr3_aa: CASSSKTGYAYEQYF
v_call: TRBV7-8
clone_size: .
j_call: TRBJ2-7
d_call: .

cdr3_nt: TGCGCCAGCAGCCAAGGTGGGGGGGGCGGGAGCATTCAGTACTTC
cdr3_aa: CASSQGGGGGSIQYF
v_call: TRBV4-1
clone_size: few
j_call: TRBJ2-4
d_call: .

cdr3_nt: TGTGCCAGCAAGACAGGACCCCTCTCCGGCTACACCTTC
cdr3_aa: CASKTGPLSGYTF
v_call: TRBV12-3/TRBV12-4
clone_size: .
j_call: TRBJ1-2
d_call: .

cdr3_nt: TGTGCCAGCAGTCCAGGGACAGGGGGAACGGGCGAGCAGTACTTC
cdr3_aa: CASSPGTGGTGEQYF
v_call: TRBV12-3/TRBV12-4
clone_size: few
j_call: TRBJ2-7
d_call: TRBD1

cdr3_nt: TGCGCCAGCAGCCAAGACAGGGTGGACAAAAACATTCAGTACTTC
cdr3_aa: CASSQDRVDKNIQYF
v_call: TRBV4-3
clone_size: few
j_call: TRBJ2-4
d_call: .

cdr3_nt: TGCAGTGCTAGAGTCCCTCGAGGGGGTGAGCAGTACTTC
cdr3_aa: CSARVPRGGEQYF
v_call: TRBV20-1
clone_size: few
j_call: TRBJ2-7
d_call: .

cdr3_nt: TGCAGTGCTAGCCGTCGGGCTAGCGGGGGGTTTGGGGCCAACGTCCTGACTTTC
cdr3_aa: CSASRRASGGFGANVLTF
v_call: TRBV20-1
clone_size: .
j_call: TRBJ2-6
d_call: TRBD2

cdr3_nt: TGTGCTAGTGGTCAAGGACAGGGACATGGCTACACCTTC
cdr3_aa: CASGQGQGHGYTF
v_call: TRBV12-5
clone_size: many
j_call: TRBJ1-2
d_call: TRBD1

cdr3_nt: TGTGCCAGCAGCTCTACAGGGGTCGGGGGGAAAAATGAAAAACTGTTTTTT
cdr3_aa: CASSSTGVGGKNEKLFF
v_call: TRBV7-2
clone_size: few
j_call: TRBJ1-4
d_call: TRBD1

cdr3_nt: TGCGCCAGCAGCCAAGATGTCCAGGGGGGACAGCCCCAGCATTTT
cdr3_aa: CASSQDVQGGQPQHF
v_call: TRBV4-1
clone_size: .
j_call: TRBJ1-5
d_call: TRBD1

cdr3_nt: TGTGCCAGCAGTTACTTCGACGGGGGGCAATACGAGCAGTACTTC
cdr3_aa: CASSYFDGGQYEQYF
v_call: TRBV6-5
clone_size: .
j_call: TRBJ2-7
d_call: .

cdr3_nt: TGCGCCAGCAGCGCTGGGACCTGGAGCTCCTACGAGCAGTACTTC
cdr3_aa: CASSAGTWSSYEQYF
v_call: TRBV4-1
clone_size: .
j_call: TRBJ2-7
d_call: .

cdr3_nt: TGTGCCAGCAGCTCCGCGGGGGTCGAGCACTACTTC
cdr3_aa: CASSSAGVEHYF
v_call: TRBV28
clone_size: .
j_call: TRBJ2-5
d_call: TRBD2

cdr3_nt: TGTGCCAGCAGTCTGACCGGGACAGGGGCCCTCTACGAGCAGTACTTC
cdr3_aa: CASSLTGTGALYEQYF
v_call: TRBV27
clone_size: few
j_call: TRBJ2-7
d_call: TRBD1

cdr3_nt: TGTGCCAGCAGTTACTTGCAGGGCGGGGCCCCGAACTACAATGAGCAGTTCTTC
cdr3_aa: CASSYLQGGAPNYNEQFF
v_call: TRBV6-2/TRBV6-3
clone_size: few
j_call: TRBJ2-1
d_call: .

cdr3_nt: TGTGCCAGCAGTTATACTGTAGGGACAGGGCGGGCCGGCTACACCTTC
cdr3_aa: CASSYTVGTGRAGYTF
v_call: TRBV2
clone_size: few
j_call: TRBJ1-2
d_call: TRBD1

cdr3_nt: TGCAGTGCTAGAGATCGGGCTTTGGGGGGCGGGAATTCACCCCTCCACTTT
cdr3_aa: CSARDRALGGGNSPLHF
v_call: TRBV20-1
clone_size: .
j_call: TRBJ1-6
d_call: .

cdr3_nt: TGTGCCAGCAGTCCCCTAGGTACGGGGGGTCCCACAGATACGCAGTATTTT
cdr3_aa: CASSPLGTGGPTDTQYF
v_call: TRBV12-3/TRBV12-4
clone_size: .
j_call: TRBJ2-3
d_call: TRBD2

cdr3_nt: TGCAGTCTACTAGCGGGGGGCACAGATACGCAGTATTTT
cdr3_aa: CSLLAGGTDTQYF
v_call: TRBV20-1
clone_size: .
j_call: TRBJ2-3
d_call: TRBD2

cdr3_nt: TGTGCCAGCAGTGACTGGACTAGCGGGGGGCTTACCTACGAGCAGTACTTC
cdr3_aa: CASSDWTSGGLTYEQYF
v_call: TRBV6-2/TRBV6-3
clone_size: .
j_call: TRBJ2-7
d_call: TRBD2